The 20 T cell receptor beta chains listed next were all sequenced from one sample in a study of blood T cell repertoires in COVID-19. Method: immunoSEQ multiplex PCR; TCRdb's copy keeps in-frame clones and lacks some. This table holds about 280,000 clones, 75% to 90% found once. The specimen was PBMCs or T cells enriched from blood (not recorded which). These receptors all stem from a young woman with acute COVID-19.

This chain joins TRBV20-1 and TRBJ1-2, with D unclear. This CDR3 spans 12 amino acids. The germline V gene encodes CDR1 DFQATT and CDR2 SNEGSKA (reference sequence). Trimming took off 3 bases at V and 5 bases at J, with 10 bases between the two ends. In DNA form, the CDR3 reads TGCAGTGCTAGTCCCTCCGGTTATGGCTACACCTTC. Its translation is CSASPSGYGYTF.

A remark on this clone: Other DNA sequences in the sample encode the same CDR3. The gene calls are TRBV19 and TRBJ2-7; 9 positions agree with TRBD1. Trimming removed 6 bases from V and 2 bases from J; junction bases left unmatched: 2. This CDR3 region has 13 residues. The germline V gene encodes CDR1 LNHDA and CDR2 SQIVND (reference sequence). The CDR3, as DNA: TGTGCCAGTAGGGGACAGGGAACCTACGAGCAGTACTTC. It codes for CASRGQGTYEQYF.

The chain uses TRBV27 and TRBJ2-1, with 11 positions matching TRBD2. V shed 10 bases, J shed 6 bases, and the junction held 8 bases outside the gene matches. The CDR3 consists of 14 residues. Germline CDR1 and CDR2: MNHEY and SMNVEV (reference sequence). CDR3 residues: CATTSGRRGNEQFF. Here the CDR3 DNA reads TGTGCCACCACTAGCGGGAGACGGGGCAATGAGCAGTTCTTC.

CDR3 nucleotide sequence: TGTGCCAGCAGACCGGGACAGGGAAAGATCGACCATGGCTACACCTTC. Protein product: CASRPGQGKIDHGYTF. The rearrangement links TRBV2 to TRBJ1-2; TRBD1 matches at 9 bases. The CDR3 spans 16 residues. The trim removed 6 bases at V and 6 bases at J, leaving 14 bases unmatched. From germline, CDR1 is SNHLY and CDR2 FYNNEI.

This clone has only one observation. This chain links TRBV10-3 with TRBJ1-5; 7 bases map to TRBD1. Germline CDR1 ENHRY, CDR2 SYGVKD. The CDR3 contains 15 residues. V lost 0 bases to trimming and J lost 7 bases; unmatched junction nucleotides: 6. As DNA, the CDR3 is TGTGCCATCAGTGAGTCTACAGGGGAACGCCAGCCCCAGCATTTT. Translation: CAISESTGERQPQHF.

As regards this clone: Additional DNA sequences in this sample encode the identical CDR3. CDR3 sequence: CSVDGSGSNEQFF. In nucleotides, the CDR3 is TGCAGCGTTGATGGTAGCGGGAGCAATGAGCAGTTCTTC. The rearrangement joins TRBV29-1 to TRBJ2-1; 9 nucleotides match TRBD2. J was trimmed by 6 bases and V by 3 bases; bases with no gene match: 3. This CDR3 has 13 amino acids. Germline CDR1 reads SQVTM; CDR2 reads ANQGSEA.

As DNA, the CDR3 is TGTGCCAGCAGCAGTGGACTAGCGGGGTACAATGAGCAGTTCTTC. It codes for CASSSGLAGYNEQFF. The chain links TRBV14 to TRBJ2-1; 12 nucleotides align to TRBD2. Unmatched junction bases numbered 3, after V lost 5 bases and J lost 4 bases. This CDR3 is built from 15 residues. The germline CDR1 and CDR2 sequences are SGHDN and FVKESK.

This clone was seen only a few times. The rearrangement links TRBV5-1 to TRBJ2-7; D possibly corresponds to TRBD2 (6 bases). The germline CDR1 and CDR2 sequences are SGHRS and YFSETQ. With 7 bases removed from V and 5 bases from J, the gap between germline ends came to 19 bases. The length of the CDR3 is 14 residues. Here the CDR3 DNA reads TGCGCCAGCTCGCAACTCGGGAGCTTCGACGAGCAGTACTTC. Translation: CASSQLGSFDEQYF. Filled out from reference TRBV5-1 and TRBJ2-7, the complete variable domain reads KAGVTQTPRYLIKTRGQQVTLSCSPISGHRSVSWYQQTPGQGLQFLFEYFSETQRNKGNFPGRFSGRQFSNSRSEMNVSTLELGDSALYLCASSQLGSFDEQYFGPGTRLTVT.

This sequence joins TRBV14 and TRBJ2-3; tentative D call: TRBD1 (7 bases). This CDR3 comprises 20 residues. Deletions cut 4 bases from V and 7 bases from J, with 33 bases between. Germline CDR1 is SGHDN and CDR2 is FVKESK. CDR3 residues: CASSRDEVGQGGPVSHTQYF. In nucleotides, the CDR3 is TGTGCCAGCAGCCGTGATGAAGTGGGGCAGGGGGGACCGGTGAGTCATACGCAGTATTTT.

Regarding this clone: The junction and the germline gene differ at one end; a read error may be behind it. The gene calls are TRBV10-3 and TRBJ2-7; TRBD2 is a possible D gene (6 bases). Germline-derived CDR1 and CDR2 are ENHRY and SYGVKD. The length of the CDR3 is 15 residues. DNA of the CDR3: TGTGCCATCAGTCAGTCGTGGGGGGTGGACTACGAGCAGTACTTC. Protein sequence: CAISQSWGVDYEQYF.

This chain uses TRBV28 with TRBJ2-2, with 8 bases that match TRBD1. V shed 6 bases and J 6 bases; nucleotides not matched to a gene: 9. Germline loops: CDR1 MDHEN, CDR2 SYDVKM. The CDR3 contains 15 residues. CDR3: CASSPGQGAAGELFF. CDR3 nucleotide sequence: TGTGCCAGCAGCCCCGGGCAGGGGGCGGCCGGGGAGCTGTTTTTT.

This clone was counted at least ten times. CDR3 nucleotide sequence: TGTGCCAGCAGCCAAGATTCGAACTGGGACTCTGCCTGGGGCAATCAGCCCCAGCATTTT. It yields the protein CASSQDSNWDSAWGNQPQHF. The gene calls are TRBV14 and TRBJ1-5, with a possible D match to TRBD1 (5 bases). There are 20 residues in the CDR3. CDR1 and CDR2 from the germline V gene are SGHDN and FVKESK. V shed 0 bases and J shed 2 bases, with 23 bases lying between them.

The chain couples TRBV19 to TRBJ1-1, with a weak D call TRBD1 (5 bases). This CDR3 comprises 16 residues. CDR1 is LNHDA and CDR2 is SQIVND in the germline V gene (reference sequence). With 4 bases removed from V and 1 base from J, the gap between germline ends came to 16 bases. The CDR3 DNA reads as TGTGCCAGTAGTAGCCTCGGAGGGGCCCAGAACACTGAAGCTTTCTTT. It translates to CASSSLGGAQNTEAFF.

The chain joins TRBV24-1 to TRBJ2-1; 12 positions agree with TRBD1. The trim removed 8 bases at V and 0 bases at J, leaving 13 bases unmatched. Per the germline V gene, CDR1 is KGHDR and CDR2 is SFDVKD. The CDR3 contains 19 residues. CDR3 in amino acids: CATTGWDRGREGSYNEQFF. The CDR3 DNA follows: TGTGCCACCACGGGGTGGGACAGGGGGCGGGAGGGCTCCTACAATGAGCAGTTCTTC.

The chain has TRBV5-4 and TRBJ2-7; TRBD1 might be the D (6 bases). Germline CDR1 reads SGHNT; CDR2 reads YYREEE (reference sequence). V was cut by 7 bases and J by 10 bases, with 21 bases left in between. The CDR3 is 13 residues long. CDR3 amino acids: CASQTRGRGFQYF. The CDR3 DNA sequence: TGTGCCAGCCAGACCCGGGGCAGGGGATTTCAGTACTTC.

V usage is TRBV30 and J usage is TRBJ1-1; D is perhaps TRBD1 (6 bases). V lost 2 bases to trimming and J lost 11 bases, with 18 bases between them. This CDR3 region has 13 residues. CDR1 and CDR2 from the germline V gene are GTSNPN and SVGIG (reference sequence). CDR3 sequence reads: CAWSKQGVSGAFF. For the CDR3, the DNA is TGTGCCTGGAGTAAACAGGGAGTTAGCGGGGCTTTCTTT.

This chain joins TRBV9 and TRBJ1-5, with TRBD1 matching over 7 bases. Looked up from germline, CDR1 is SGDLS and CDR2 is YYNGEE. The CDR3 spans 15 residues. V was clipped by 0 bases and J by 7 bases; unmatched bases: 7. CDR3 loop: CASSVGQGLGQPQHF. In DNA form, the CDR3 reads TGTGCCAGCAGCGTAGGACAGGGTCTGGGGCAGCCCCAGCATTTT. The entire variable domain, with the rest obtained from reference TRBV9 and TRBJ1-5, is as follows: DSGVTQTPKHLITATGQRVTLRCSPRSGDLSVYWYQQSLDQGLQFLIQYYNGEERAKGNILERFSAQQFPDLHSELNLSSLELGDSALYFCASSVGQGLGQPQHFGDGTRLSIL.

This chain's CDR3 is CATRSPSTDTQYF. CDR3 nucleotides: TGTGCCACTCGGTCGCCTAGCACAGATACGCAGTATTTT. This sequence joins TRBV28 and TRBJ2-3; D is unresolved. Trimming took 10 bases from V and 0 from J, leaving 11 bases between them. Germline values: CDR1 MDHEN, CDR2 SYDVKM. The CDR3 sequence is 13 residues long.

The chain recombines TRBV27 with TRBJ2-7; TRBD1 matches at 9 bases. J was trimmed by 5 bases and V by 5 bases; bases with no gene match: 7. This CDR3 is 14 amino acids long. Germline values: CDR1 MNHEY, CDR2 SMNVEV (reference sequence). The CDR3 DNA reads as TGTGCCAGCAGTCCGGGACAGGGAACCCACGAGCAGTACTTC. This codes for CASSPGQGTHEQYF.

This clone was found a few times. This sequence joins TRBV3-1 (or the pseudogene TRBV3-2) and TRBJ2-3, with D maybe TRBD2 (5 bases). CDR3 length: 17 amino acids. Between the trimmed V and J ends, which lost 0 bases and 5 bases, there was a span of 18 bases. CDR1 and CDR2 from the germline V gene are LGHDT and YNNKEL (reference sequence). CDR3 sequence reads: CASSQDTRERRRDTQYF. DNA of the CDR3: TGTGCCAGCAGCCAAGATACGAGGGAAAGGAGGAGAGATACGCAGTATTTT.